The present TCR beta chain was sequenced within a study of T-cell reconstitution after alpha-beta-depleted transplantation in children. Researchers prepared the TCRbeta library using unique molecular identifiers, the study reports. MiXCR was run by TCRdb on the PCR reads, yielding one entry per CDR3 protein. The sample consists of about 350,000 distinct CDR3 sequences, 10% to 15% of them appearing once. This clonotype was counted many times. CDR1 and CDR2 from the germline V gene are DFQATT and SNEGSKA (reference sequence). V lost 3 bases and J lost 5, with 10 bases in between. The CDR3 loop spans 12 amino acids.

The chain is built from TRBV20-1 and TRBJ2-5, with D possibly matching TRBD1 (6 bases). This clonotype was sampled from a human donor who donated a stem cell graft to a child with Fanconi anemia. Here the sequenced sample was PBMCs, taken from the stem cell graft. CDR3 loop: CSARGHGETQYF. The CDR3 bases are TGCAGTGCTAGGGGACATGGGGAGACCCAGTACTTC.